These 5 T cell receptor beta chains were sequenced from one sample in a study of cytomegalovirus exposure and HLA in healthy donors. Researchers ran the PCR with 60 Vbeta and 13 Jbeta primers. TCRdb's table, derived via immunoSEQ multiplex PCR, lists solely in-frame clones and lacks some. The repertoire holds about 200,000 clones, with 65% to 85% as singletons. Sequenced material: PBMCs. The receptors derive from a man between 50 and 59 years old in good health and CMV-seronegative.

The genes are TRBV29-1 and TRBJ1-1; 8 bases are a match to TRBD1. The CDR3 sequence is 13 residues long. The germline gives CDR1 SQVTM, CDR2 ANQGSEA. With V trimmed by 6 bases and J by 1 base, 4 bases remained unmatched. CDR3 sequence: CSVRTGRNTEAFF. DNA for the CDR3: TGCAGCGTCCGGACAGGGAGGAACACTGAAGCTTTCTTT.

The chain links TRBV19 to TRBJ1-4; 10 bases align to TRBD1. The CDR3 consists of 15 residues. Per the germline V gene, CDR1 is LNHDA and CDR2 is SQIVND (reference sequence). Trimming took 3 bases from V and 10 from J; bases not matched to a gene: 8. The CDR3 coding sequence is TGTGCCAGTAGTATCGGGGACAGGGGTGGCGCAAAACTGTTTTTT. This translates into CASSIGDRGGAKLFF.

The gene calls are TRBV30 and TRBJ2-2; 8 bases are a match to TRBD1. The CDR3 has 13 residues. Per the germline V gene, CDR1 is GTSNPN and CDR2 is SVGIG (reference sequence). V dropped 3 bases and J dropped 5; count of bases not matched to a gene: 2. CDR3 in amino acids: CAWSRTGTGELFF. CDR3 nucleotide sequence: TGTGCCTGGAGCCGGACAGGGACCGGGGAGCTGTTTTTT.

V is TRBV6-4 and J is TRBJ2-1; the match to TRBD2 covers 12 bases. The CDR3 has 15 residues. The V segment lost 5 bases and the J segment 7 bases; nucleotides outside the gene matches: 6. The germline gives CDR1 MRHNA, CDR2 SNTAGT. CDR3 sequence reads: CASSPTSGRGNEQFF. CDR3 DNA sequence: TGTGCCAGCAGTCCGACTAGCGGGAGAGGAAATGAGCAGTTCTTC.

In this sample, this clone turned up once. J is TRBJ1-1 and V is TRBV7-9; tentative D call: TRBD1 (5 bases). CDR1 and CDR2 from the germline V gene are SEHNR and FQNEAQ (reference sequence). This CDR3 region has 13 residues. Trimming cost V 2 bases and J 6 bases, with 10 bases left between them. CDR3 DNA sequence: TGTGCCAGCAGCTTATCGGACACCCCTGAAGCTTTCTTT. As protein: CASSLSDTPEAFF.